The 20 T cell receptor beta chains below come from one sample, sequenced in a study of blood T cell repertoires in COVID-19. Clones were read by immunoSEQ multiplex PCR, and TCRdb kept only the in-frame ones, dropping some. The sample has a few hundred thousand clones, about 89% seen once. Specimen: PBMCs or T cells enriched from blood (not recorded which). These receptors all stem from a middle-aged woman who had been exposed to COVID-19.

This clone was counted once. V usage is TRBV18 and J usage is TRBJ1-6; 7 bases fit TRBD1. Germline CDR1 is KGHSH and CDR2 is LQKENI. The CDR3 has 14 amino acids. Trimming took 4 bases from V and 7 from J; bases not matched to a gene: 4. The CDR3 nucleotides are TGTGCCAGCTCACAGGACAGGAAGAATTCACCCCTCCACTTT. Its translation is CASSQDRKNSPLHF.

This clone was recorded only once. The chain recombines TRBV19 with TRBJ1-2; 7 nucleotides match TRBD1. In germline, CDR1 is LNHDA, CDR2 SQIVND (reference sequence). The V gene end was trimmed by 5 bases and the J gene end by 7 bases; junction bases not matched to a gene: 13. The CDR3 loop spans 15 amino acids. This chain's CDR3 is CASSVPTGAHRGYTF. As DNA, the CDR3 is TGTGCCAGTAGTGTTCCCACAGGGGCTCATCGTGGCTACACCTTC.

The rearrangement links TRBV5-6 to TRBJ2-1; TRBD2 agrees at 8 bases. The length of the CDR3 is 17 residues. Looked up from germline, CDR1 is SGHDT and CDR2 is YYEEEE. V shed 3 bases and J 6 bases; nucleotides not matched to a gene: 14. The CDR3 sequence is CASSSSQVRLASNEQFF. CDR3 nucleotide sequence: TGTGCCAGCAGCTCCAGCCAGGTAAGACTAGCGAGCAATGAGCAGTTCTTC.

This sequence joins TRBV5-1 and TRBJ2-1, with 7 bases fitting TRBD2. The CDR3 sequence is 16 residues long. Germline V gene lookup returns CDR1 SGHRS and CDR2 YFSETQ. Losses at the gene ends were 1 base for V and 4 bases for J; bases not matched to a gene: 8. The CDR3 DNA reads TGCGCCAGCAGCTTGAAGCTGCGGGGGAATTACAATGAGCAGTTCTTC. Amino acids: CASSLKLRGNYNEQFF.

This clone was seen more than once but under ten times. The chain recombines TRBV30 with TRBJ1-6, with TRBD1 as a possible D gene (5 bases). The CDR3 extends over 14 amino acids. V lost 4 bases and J lost 8, with 15 bases in between. Germline V lookup: CDR1 GTSNPN, CDR2 SVGIG (reference sequence). The CDR3 spells CAWNRGTAYSPLHF. CDR3 nucleotide sequence: TGTGCCTGGAATAGGGGTACGGCATATTCACCCCTCCACTTT.

The CDR3 loop is CASMGTGMASPLHF. As DNA, the CDR3 is TGTGCCAGCATGGGGACAGGGATGGCGTCACCCCTCCACTTT. The genes are TRBV5-5 and TRBJ1-6, with TRBD1 identical over 9 bases. The CDR3 loop spans 14 amino acids. J was trimmed by 10 bases and V by 6 bases; bases with no gene match: 8. Per germline, CDR1 SGHKS and CDR2 YYEKEE (reference sequence).

This rearrangement joins TRBV6-4 to TRBJ2-2; perhaps TRBD2 as D (6 bases). This CDR3 spans 14 amino acids. Germline assignment: CDR1 MRHNA and CDR2 SNTAGT. Trimming cost V 3 bases and J 5 bases, with 10 bases left between them. The CDR3 reads CASSDQGGTGELFF. The CDR3 DNA reads as TGTGCCAGCAGTGATCAAGGAGGGACCGGGGAGCTGTTTTTT.

V and J are TRBV19 and TRBJ1-4; the match to TRBD1 covers 10 bases. The junction had 9 bases not matched to a gene; V was cut back by 5 bases and J by 0 bases. CDR1 LNHDA and CDR2 SQIVND come from the germline V gene (reference sequence). This CDR3 comprises 18 residues. Written as DNA, the CDR3 is TGTGCCAGTAGTGCCGCCGGGACAGGGGCTTCAACTAATGAAAAACTGTTTTTT. This encodes CASSAAGTGASTNEKLFF.

J is TRBJ1-5 and V is TRBV5-5; D might be TRBD1 (5 bases). Germline CDR1 SGHKS, CDR2 YYEKEE (reference sequence). There are 15 residues in the CDR3. Trimming shortened V by 2 bases and J by 5 bases, and 14 bases separated the two germline ends. This chain's CDR3 is CASSFDSPGDQPQHF. The CDR3 bases are TGTGCCAGCAGCTTCGACAGCCCGGGGGATCAGCCCCAGCATTTT.

The chain recombines TRBV5-4 with TRBJ1-1, with D possibly being TRBD1 (6 bases). This CDR3 has 17 residues. Between the trimmed V and J ends, which lost 0 bases and 1 base, there was a span of 16 bases. Germline V gives CDR1 SGHNT, CDR2 YYREEE (reference sequence). Written as DNA, the CDR3 is TGTGCCAGCAGCTTGGGCGGCAGGAGGGGGGGGAACACTGAAGCTTTCTTT. Amino acid sequence: CASSLGGRRGGNTEAFF.

The chain combines TRBV29-1 with TRBJ1-1; tentative D call: TRBD1 (5 bases). Trimming took off 8 bases at V and 1 base at J, with 8 bases between the two ends. In germline, CDR1 is SQVTM, CDR2 ANQGSEA. The CDR3 is made up of 11 amino acids. CDR3 DNA: TGCAGCTCCAGGGAGAACACTGAAGCTTTCTTT. Protein sequence: CSSRENTEAFF. The entire variable domain, with the rest obtained from reference TRBV29-1 and TRBJ1-1, is as follows: SAVISQKPSRDICQRGTSLTIQCQVDSQVTMMFWYRQQPGQSLTLIATANQGSEATYESGFVIDKFPISRPNLTFSTLTVSNMSPEDSSIYLCSSRENTEAFFGQGTRLTVV.

This sequence joins TRBV19 and TRBJ1-1; D remains unclear. Germline V gives CDR1 LNHDA, CDR2 SQIVND (reference sequence). This CDR3 comprises 14 residues. V shed 3 bases and J shed 4 bases, with 12 bases lying between them. Here the CDR3 DNA reads TGTGCCAGTAGTATGGTTCCCCCGAGCACTGAAGCTTTCTTT. Translated, it gives CASSMVPPSTEAFF.

This sequence joins TRBV30 and TRBJ1-1; 7 nucleotides agree with TRBD1. CDR3 length: 12 residues. Germline CDR1 and CDR2: GTSNPN and SVGIG (reference sequence). V lost 5 bases, J lost 4 bases, and 4 bases stayed unmatched. CDR3 protein: CAWEGARTEAFF. CDR3 bases: TGTGCCTGGGAGGGGGCGCGCACTGAAGCTTTCTTT.

The rearrangement joins TRBV11-3 to TRBJ2-2; D call uncertain. V dropped 7 bases and J dropped 1 base, with 7 bases sitting between them. CDR1 and CDR2 (germline): SGHNT, YENEEA. This CDR3 contains 13 residues. The CDR3 sequence: CASTLGNTGELFF. The CDR3 DNA follows: TGTGCCAGCACCCTAGGGAACACCGGGGAGCTGTTTTTT.

This chain connects TRBV30 to TRBJ1-1, with a possible D match to TRBD1 (5 bases). Germline V gene sequence: CDR1 GTSNPN, CDR2 SVGIG (reference sequence). The CDR3 covers 12 residues. Trimming shortened V by 0 bases and J by 7 bases, and 9 bases separated the two germline ends. CDR3 nucleotides: TGTGCCTGGAGTGTAGAAGGGGATGAAGCTTTCTTT. Protein: CAWSVEGDEAFF.

V gene TRBV4-3 combines with J gene TRBJ1-2, with TRBD1 matching 10 bases. With 4 bases clipped from V and 4 bases from J, the junction kept 12 bases outside the gene matches. The CDR3 extends over 17 amino acids. Looked up from germline, CDR1 is LGHNA and CDR2 is YSLEER. CDR3 residues: CASSPRQGAMDRYGYTF. In DNA, the CDR3 is TGCGCCAGCAGCCCCAGACAGGGGGCAATGGATCGCTATGGCTACACCTTC.

Only one count was recorded for this clone. The chain is built from TRBV5-4 and TRBJ2-5; possibly TRBD2 for D (7 bases). This CDR3 region has 16 residues. The V and J ends lost 3 bases and 7 bases respectively, with 22 bases between them. CDR1 and CDR2 from the germline V gene are SGHNT and YYREEE (reference sequence). Here the CDR3 reads CASSSTVLGGGMTQYF. CDR3 sequence (DNA): TGTGCCAGCAGCTCGACCGTATTAGGGGGGGGGATGACCCAGTACTTC. Using reference TRBV5-4 and TRBJ2-5 for the parts outside the CDR3, the full variable domain is ETGVTQSPTHLIKTRGQQVTLRCSSQSGHNTVSWYQQALGQGPQFIFQYYREEENGRGNFPPRFSGLQFPNYSSELNVNALELDDSALYLCASSSTVLGGGMTQYFGPGTRLLVL.

The V and J genes are TRBV7-2 and TRBJ1-1; D not certain. This CDR3 has 15 amino acids. Trimming cost V 5 bases and J 4 bases, with 17 bases left between them. Germline lookup yields CDR1 SGHTA and CDR2 FQGNSA. This chain's CDR3 is CASSPPGSGLTEAFF. CDR3 bases: TGTGCCAGCAGCCCCCCGGGGTCAGGACTCACTGAAGCTTTCTTT.

V gene TRBV6-5 combines with J gene TRBJ1-6; TRBD1 might be the D (5 bases). The CDR3 extends over 15 amino acids. Trimming stripped 7 bases from V and 6 bases from J, with 16 bases between. Germline V lookup: CDR1 MNHEY, CDR2 SVGAGI. The CDR3 DNA is TGTGCCAGCACCGACGGGGGTCACTCTAATTCACCCCTCCACTTT. Protein product: CASTDGGHSNSPLHF.

The gene calls are TRBV5-1 and TRBJ2-2; tentative D call: TRBD1 (5 bases). The CDR3 consists of 16 residues. Trimming left V 0 bases short and J 4 bases short, with 13 bases between. Germline CDR1 is SGHRS and CDR2 is YFSETQ. This CDR3 is CASSLGPGRSTGELFF. CDR3 nucleotides: TGCGCCAGCAGCTTGGGCCCAGGGCGTAGCACCGGGGAGCTGTTTTTT.